This T cell receptor (beta chain) was sequenced during a study of T cell responses to AZD1222 COVID-19 vaccine. Broader study findings: At 160-218 and 743-854, vaccine-associated CD4 TCRs were dominant, and they spanned spike.

This CDR3 contains 16 residues. Trimming stripped 3 bases from V and 4 bases from J, with 16 bases between. Germline values: CDR1 MDHEN, CDR2 SYDVKM. This clone was recorded once. Its specificity is not known. Assay: immunoSEQ multiplex PCR; the TCRdb copy retains only in-frame clones and omits some. The data show around 78,000 clones, with more than 75% seen just once and under 5% held by the top ten. The chain employs TRBV28 and TRBJ1-5; D is possibly TRBD1 (6 bases). The specimen comprised peripheral blood, sampled on day 0 of AZD1222 vaccination. This clonotype was sampled from an adult in good health. The CDR3 reads CASSFYAGADNQPQHF. The CDR3 DNA follows: TGTGCCAGCAGTTTTTACGCGGGGGCAGATAATCAGCCCCAGCATTTT.